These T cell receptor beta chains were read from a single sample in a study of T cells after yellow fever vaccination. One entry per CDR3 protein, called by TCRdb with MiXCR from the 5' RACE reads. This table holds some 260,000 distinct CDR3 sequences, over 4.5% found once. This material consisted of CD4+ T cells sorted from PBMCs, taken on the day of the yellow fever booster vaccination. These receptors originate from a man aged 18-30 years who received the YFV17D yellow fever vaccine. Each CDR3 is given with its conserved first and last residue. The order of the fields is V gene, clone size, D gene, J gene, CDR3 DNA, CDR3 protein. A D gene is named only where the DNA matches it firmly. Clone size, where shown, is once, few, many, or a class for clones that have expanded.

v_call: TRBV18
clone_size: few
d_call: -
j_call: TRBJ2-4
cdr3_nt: TGTGCCAGCTCCGGCCGGGACGGAAACATTCAGTACTTC
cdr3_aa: CASSGRDGNIQYF

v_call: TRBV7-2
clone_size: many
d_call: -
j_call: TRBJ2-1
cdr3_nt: TGTGCCAGCAGACAACGGGCGCGCTACAATGAGCAGTTCTTC
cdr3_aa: CASRQRARYNEQFF

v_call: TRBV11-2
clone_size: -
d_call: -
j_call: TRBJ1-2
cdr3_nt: TGTGCCAGCAGCTTAGGTCCGCGCTGGGGGGCCGAGGACTATGGCTACACCTTC
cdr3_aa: CASSLGPRWGAEDYGYTF

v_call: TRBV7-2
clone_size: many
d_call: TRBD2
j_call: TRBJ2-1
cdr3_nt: TGTGCCAGCAGCTTAGAGGTCCGGGGGGTGAGTGAGCAGTTCTTC
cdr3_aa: CASSLEVRGVSEQFF

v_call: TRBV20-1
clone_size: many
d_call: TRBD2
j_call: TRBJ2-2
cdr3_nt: TGCAGTGCTACCCAGCGGGGGGTTACGGGGACCGGGGAGCTGTTTTTT
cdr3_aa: CSATQRGVTGTGELFF

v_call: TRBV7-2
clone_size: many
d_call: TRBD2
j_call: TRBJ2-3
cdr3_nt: TGTGCCAGCAGCTTAAATGGGCCTAGCGGATCTAGCACAGATACGCAGTATTTT
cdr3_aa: CASSLNGPSGSSTDTQYF

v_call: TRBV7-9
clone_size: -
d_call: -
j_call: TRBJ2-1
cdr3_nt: TGTGCCAGCAGCGCGACAGTGCTTTCGAATGAGCAGTTCTTC
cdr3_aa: CASSATVLSNEQFF

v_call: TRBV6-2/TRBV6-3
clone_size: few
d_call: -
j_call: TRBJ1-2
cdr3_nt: TGTGCCACCTCTGGACAGTACTATGGCTACACCTTC
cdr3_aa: CATSGQYYGYTF

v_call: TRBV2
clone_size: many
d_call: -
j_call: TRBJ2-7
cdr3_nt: TGTGCCAGCAGTGGTCAGGAAAGGGACGAGCAGTACTTC
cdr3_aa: CASSGQERDEQYF

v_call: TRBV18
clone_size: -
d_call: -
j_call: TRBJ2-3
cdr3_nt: TGTGCCAGCTCACCCCTCCCGACTACTTTTGGTGCAGATACGCAGTATTTT
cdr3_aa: CASSPLPTTFGADTQYF

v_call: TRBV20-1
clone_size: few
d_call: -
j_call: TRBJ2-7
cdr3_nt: TGCAGTGCTACTGTTCCACAGATGCCCTACGAGCAGTACTTC
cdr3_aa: CSATVPQMPYEQYF

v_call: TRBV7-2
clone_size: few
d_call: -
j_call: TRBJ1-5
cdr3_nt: TGTGCCAGCAGCTTAGAGGAGGATCAGCCCCAGCATTTT
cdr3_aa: CASSLEEDQPQHF

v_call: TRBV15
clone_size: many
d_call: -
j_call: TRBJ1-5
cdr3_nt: TGTGCCACCAGCAGAGATAGGCAGCCCCAGCATTTT
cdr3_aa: CATSRDRQPQHF

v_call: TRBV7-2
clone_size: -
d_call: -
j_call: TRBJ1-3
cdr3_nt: TGTGCCAGCAGCTTAGGGGACCCCGGCTCTGGAAACACCATATATTTT
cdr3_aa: CASSLGDPGSGNTIYF

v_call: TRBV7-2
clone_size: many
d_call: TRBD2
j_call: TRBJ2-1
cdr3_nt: TGTGCCAGCAGCTTAGAAGCGGGGGGGCGAAAGCAGTTCTTC
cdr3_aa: CASSLEAGGRKQFF

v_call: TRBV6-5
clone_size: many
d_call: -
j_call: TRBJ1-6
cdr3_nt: TGTGCCAGCAGTTACTCGAGGGATTCACCCCTCCACTTT
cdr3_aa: CASSYSRDSPLHF

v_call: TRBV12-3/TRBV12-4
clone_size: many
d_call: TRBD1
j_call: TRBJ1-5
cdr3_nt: TGTGCCAGCAGCCGAGGGACAGGGGGACGGGCCCAGCATTTT
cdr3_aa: CASSRGTGGRAQHF

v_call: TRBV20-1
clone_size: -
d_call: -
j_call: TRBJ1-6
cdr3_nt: TGCAGTGCTTGGGGGGTGAATTCACCCCTCCACTTT
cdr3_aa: CSAWGVNSPLHF

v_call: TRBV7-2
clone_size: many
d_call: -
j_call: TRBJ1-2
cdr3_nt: TGTGCCAGCAGCTCCCCAACAGGGTACAGGTGGGGCTACACCTTC
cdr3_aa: CASSSPTGYRWGYTF

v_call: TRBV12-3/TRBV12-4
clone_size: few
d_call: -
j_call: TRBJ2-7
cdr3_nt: TGTGCCAGCAGAGGGGGCGGGGGTGACCCCTACGAGCAGTACTTC
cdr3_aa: CASRGGGGDPYEQYF

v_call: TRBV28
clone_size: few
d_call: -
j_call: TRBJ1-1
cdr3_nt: TGTGCCAGCGGGGGGAGGTCCACTGAAGCTTTCTTT
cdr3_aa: CASGGRSTEAFF

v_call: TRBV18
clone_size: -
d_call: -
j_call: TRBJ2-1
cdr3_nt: TGTGCCAGCTCACTGACTGACAATGAGCAGTTCTTC
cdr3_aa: CASSLTDNEQFF

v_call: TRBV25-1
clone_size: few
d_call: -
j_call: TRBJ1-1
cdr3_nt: TGTGCCACCCGCGGCCTAACGGGAGCTTTCTTT
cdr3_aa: CATRGLTGAFF

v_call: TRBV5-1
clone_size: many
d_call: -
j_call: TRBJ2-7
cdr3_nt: TGCGCCAGCAGCTTGCGTAACGCCTACGAGCAGTACTTC
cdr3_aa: CASSLRNAYEQYF

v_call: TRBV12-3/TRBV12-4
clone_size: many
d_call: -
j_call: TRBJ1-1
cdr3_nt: TGTGCCAGCAGTCCGGGACACGCGAACACTGAAGCTTTCTTT
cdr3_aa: CASSPGHANTEAFF

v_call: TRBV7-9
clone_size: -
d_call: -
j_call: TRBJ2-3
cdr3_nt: TGTGCCAGCGGGGGCACAGATACGCAGTATTTT
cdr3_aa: CASGGTDTQYF

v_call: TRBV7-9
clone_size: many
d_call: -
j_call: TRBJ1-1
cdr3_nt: TGTGCCAGCAGCTTAGGAGCAGTCACTGAAGCTTTCTTT
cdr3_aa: CASSLGAVTEAFF

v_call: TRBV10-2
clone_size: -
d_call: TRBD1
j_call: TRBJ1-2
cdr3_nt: TGCGCCAGCAGAATAGGACAGGGAATCTATGGCTACACCTTC
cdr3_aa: CASRIGQGIYGYTF

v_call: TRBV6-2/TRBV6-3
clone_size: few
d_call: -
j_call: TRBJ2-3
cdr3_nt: TGTGCCAGCAATTCACAGGGACCAGATACGCAGTATTTT
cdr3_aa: CASNSQGPDTQYF

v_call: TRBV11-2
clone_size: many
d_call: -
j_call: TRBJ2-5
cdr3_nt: TGTGCCAGCAGTCCCTACCCGGGGTATGTGGAGACCCAGTACTTC
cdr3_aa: CASSPYPGYVETQYF